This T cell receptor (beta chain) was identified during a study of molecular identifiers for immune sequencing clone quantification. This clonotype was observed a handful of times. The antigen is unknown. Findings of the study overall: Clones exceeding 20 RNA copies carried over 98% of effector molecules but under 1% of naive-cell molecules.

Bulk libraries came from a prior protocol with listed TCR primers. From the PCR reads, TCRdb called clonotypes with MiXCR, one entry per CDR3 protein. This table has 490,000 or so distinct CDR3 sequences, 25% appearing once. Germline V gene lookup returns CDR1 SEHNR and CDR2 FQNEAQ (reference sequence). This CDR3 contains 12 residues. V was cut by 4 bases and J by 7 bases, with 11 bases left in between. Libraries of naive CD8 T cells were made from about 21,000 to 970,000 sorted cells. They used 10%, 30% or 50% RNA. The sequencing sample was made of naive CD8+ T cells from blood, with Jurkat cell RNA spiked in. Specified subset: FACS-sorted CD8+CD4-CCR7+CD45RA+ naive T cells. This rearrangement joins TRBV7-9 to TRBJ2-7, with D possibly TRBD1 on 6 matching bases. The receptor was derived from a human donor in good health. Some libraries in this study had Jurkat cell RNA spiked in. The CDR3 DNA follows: TGTGCCAGCAGCTCCAGGGGAGAAGAGCAGTACTTC. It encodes CASSSRGEEQYF.